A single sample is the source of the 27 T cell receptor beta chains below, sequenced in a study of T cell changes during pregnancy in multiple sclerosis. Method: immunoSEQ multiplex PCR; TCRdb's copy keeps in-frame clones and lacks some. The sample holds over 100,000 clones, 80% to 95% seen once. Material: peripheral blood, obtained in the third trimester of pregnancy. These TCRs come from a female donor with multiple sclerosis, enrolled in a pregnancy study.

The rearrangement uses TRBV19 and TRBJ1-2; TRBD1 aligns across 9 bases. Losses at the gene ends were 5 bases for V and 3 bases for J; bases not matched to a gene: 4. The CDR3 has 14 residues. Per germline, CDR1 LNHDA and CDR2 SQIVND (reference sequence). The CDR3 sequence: CASSSRTGDYGYTF. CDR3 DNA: TGTGCCAGTAGTTCCCGGACAGGGGACTATGGCTACACCTTC.

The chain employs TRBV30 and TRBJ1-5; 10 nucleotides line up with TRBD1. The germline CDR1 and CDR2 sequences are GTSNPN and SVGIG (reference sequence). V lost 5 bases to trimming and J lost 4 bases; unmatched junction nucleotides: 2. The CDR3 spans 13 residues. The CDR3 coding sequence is TGTGCCTGGGGGACAGGGGTTAATCAGCCCCAGCATTTT. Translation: CAWGTGVNQPQHF.

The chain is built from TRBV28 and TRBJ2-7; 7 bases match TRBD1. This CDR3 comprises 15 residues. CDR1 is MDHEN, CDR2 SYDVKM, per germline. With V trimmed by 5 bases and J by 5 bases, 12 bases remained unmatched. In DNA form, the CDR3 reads TGTGCCAGCAGTCCCCCGACAGGGTTAGCCCACGAGCAGTACTTC. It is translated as CASSPPTGLAHEQYF. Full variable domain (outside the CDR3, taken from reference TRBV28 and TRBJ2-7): DVKVTQSSRYLVKRTGEKVFLECVQDMDHENMFWYRQDPGLGLRLIYFSYDVKMKEKGDIPEGYSVSREKKERFSLILESASTNQTSMYLCASSPPTGLAHEQYFGPGTRLTVT.

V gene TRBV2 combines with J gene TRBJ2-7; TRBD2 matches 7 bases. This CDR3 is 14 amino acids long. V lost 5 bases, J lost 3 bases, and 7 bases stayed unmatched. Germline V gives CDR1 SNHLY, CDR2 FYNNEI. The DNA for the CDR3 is TGTGCCAGCAGTTCGAGGGGCGGGGGCTACGAGCAGTACTTC. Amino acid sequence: CASSSRGGGYEQYF.

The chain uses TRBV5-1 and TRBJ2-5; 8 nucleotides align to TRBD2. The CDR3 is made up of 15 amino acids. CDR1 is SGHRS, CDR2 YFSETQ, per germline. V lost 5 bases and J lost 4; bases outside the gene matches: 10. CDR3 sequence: CASRREAGVVETQYF. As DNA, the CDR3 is TGCGCCAGCAGAAGGGAAGCGGGAGTGGTAGAGACCCAGTACTTC.

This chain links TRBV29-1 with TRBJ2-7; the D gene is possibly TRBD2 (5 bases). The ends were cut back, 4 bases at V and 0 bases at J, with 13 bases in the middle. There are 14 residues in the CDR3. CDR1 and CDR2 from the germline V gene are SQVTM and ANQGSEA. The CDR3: CSVVVRRSSYEQYF. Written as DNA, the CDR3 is TGCAGCGTTGTGGTCAGGAGGAGCTCCTACGAGCAGTACTTC.

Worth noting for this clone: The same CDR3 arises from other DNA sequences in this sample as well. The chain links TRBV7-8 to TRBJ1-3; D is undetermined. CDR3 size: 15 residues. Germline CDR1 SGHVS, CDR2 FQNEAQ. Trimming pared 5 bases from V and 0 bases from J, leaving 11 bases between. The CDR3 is CASSPRRSSGNTIYF. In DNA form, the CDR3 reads TGTGCCAGCAGCCCCCGACGGAGCTCTGGAAACACCATATATTTT.

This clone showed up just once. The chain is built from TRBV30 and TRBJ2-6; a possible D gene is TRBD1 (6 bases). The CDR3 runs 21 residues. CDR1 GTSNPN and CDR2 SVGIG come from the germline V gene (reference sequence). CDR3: CATEQDHRGSIQSSGANVLTF. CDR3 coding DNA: TGTGCAACTGAACAAGACCATAGGGGGAGTATACAGTCCTCTGGGGCCAACGTCCTGACTTTC.

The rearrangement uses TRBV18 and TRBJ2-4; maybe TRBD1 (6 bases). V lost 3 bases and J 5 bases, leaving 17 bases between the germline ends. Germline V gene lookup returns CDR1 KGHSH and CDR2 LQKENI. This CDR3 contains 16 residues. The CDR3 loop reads CASSPTSTGFENIQYF. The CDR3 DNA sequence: TGTGCCAGCTCACCCACTTCCACAGGGTTTGAAAACATTCAGTACTTC.

The CDR3 DNA is TGTGCCAGCAGCGGGTGGGGGGACTATGGCTACACCTTC. Translated: CASSGWGDYGYTF. The V gene is TRBV14, the J gene TRBJ1-2; a possible D gene is TRBD1 (5 bases). Germline V CDR1 and CDR2: SGHDN, FVKESK. CDR3 length: 13 amino acids. V was clipped by 5 bases and J by 3 bases, with 10 bases between them.

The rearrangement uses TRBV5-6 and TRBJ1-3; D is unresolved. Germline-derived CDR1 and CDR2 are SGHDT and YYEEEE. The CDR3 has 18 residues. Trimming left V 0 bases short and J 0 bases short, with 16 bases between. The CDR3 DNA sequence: TGTGCCAGCAGCTTGGGAGGGCACACCTCATTCTCTGGAAACACCATATATTTT. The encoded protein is CASSLGGHTSFSGNTIYF.

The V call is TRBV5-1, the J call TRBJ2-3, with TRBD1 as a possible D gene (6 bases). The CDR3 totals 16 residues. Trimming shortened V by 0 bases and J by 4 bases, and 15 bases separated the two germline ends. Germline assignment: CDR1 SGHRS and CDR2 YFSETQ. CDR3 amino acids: CASSLEGDPGADTQYF. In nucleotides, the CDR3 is TGCGCCAGCAGCTTGGAGGGGGACCCCGGGGCAGATACGCAGTATTTT.

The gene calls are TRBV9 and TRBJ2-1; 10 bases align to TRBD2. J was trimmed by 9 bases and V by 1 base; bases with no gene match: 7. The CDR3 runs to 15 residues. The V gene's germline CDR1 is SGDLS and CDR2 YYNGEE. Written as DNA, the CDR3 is TGTGCCAGCAGCGTAACGCGGACTAGCGGTAGTGAGCAGTTCTTC. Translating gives CASSVTRTSGSEQFF. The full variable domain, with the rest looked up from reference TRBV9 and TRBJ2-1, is DSGVTQTPKHLITATGQRVTLRCSPRSGDLSVYWYQQSLDQGLQFLIQYYNGEERAKGNILERFSAQQFPDLHSELNLSSLELGDSALYFCASSVTRTSGSEQFFGPGTRLTVL.

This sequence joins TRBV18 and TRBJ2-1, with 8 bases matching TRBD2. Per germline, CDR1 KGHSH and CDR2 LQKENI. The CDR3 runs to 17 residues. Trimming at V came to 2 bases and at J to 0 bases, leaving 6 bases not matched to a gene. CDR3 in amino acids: CASSPNSGMSSYNEQFF. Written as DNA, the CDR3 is TGTGCCAGCTCACCAAATAGCGGGATGAGCTCCTACAATGAGCAGTTCTTC.

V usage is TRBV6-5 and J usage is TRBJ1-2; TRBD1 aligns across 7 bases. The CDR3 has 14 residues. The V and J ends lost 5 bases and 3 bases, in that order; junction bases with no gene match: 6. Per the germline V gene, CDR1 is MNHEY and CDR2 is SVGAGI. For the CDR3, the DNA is TGTGCCAGCAGTGACAGGGCTCGCGACTATGGCTACACCTTC. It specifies CASSDRARDYGYTF.

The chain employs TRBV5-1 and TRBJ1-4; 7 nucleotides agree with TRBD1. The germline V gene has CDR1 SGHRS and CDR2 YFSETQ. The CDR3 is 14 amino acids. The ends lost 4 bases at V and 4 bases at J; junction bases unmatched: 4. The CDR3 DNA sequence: TGCGCCAGCAGCGGGGGGACAGTTAATGAAAAACTGTTTTTT. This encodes CASSGGTVNEKLFF. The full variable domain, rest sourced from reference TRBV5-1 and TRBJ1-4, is KAGVTQTPRYLIKTRGQQVTLSCSPISGHRSVSWYQQTPGQGLQFLFEYFSETQRNKGNFPGRFSGRQFSNSRSEMNVSTLELGDSALYLCASSGGTVNEKLFFGSGTQLSVL.

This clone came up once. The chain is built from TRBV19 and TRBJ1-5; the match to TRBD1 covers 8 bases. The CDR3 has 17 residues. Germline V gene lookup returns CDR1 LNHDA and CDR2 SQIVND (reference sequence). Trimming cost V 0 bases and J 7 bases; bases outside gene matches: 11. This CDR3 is CASSIELGRGRGQPQHF. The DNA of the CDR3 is TGTGCCAGTAGTATAGAATTAGGCAGGGGGCGCGGGCAGCCCCAGCATTTT.

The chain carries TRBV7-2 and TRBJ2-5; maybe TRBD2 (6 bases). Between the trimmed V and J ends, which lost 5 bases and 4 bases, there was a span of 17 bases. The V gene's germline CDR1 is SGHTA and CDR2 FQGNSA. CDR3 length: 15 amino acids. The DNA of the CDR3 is TGTGCCAGCAGCCCCGCTGGGGGACTTCTAGAGACCCAGTACTTC. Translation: CASSPAGGLLETQYF. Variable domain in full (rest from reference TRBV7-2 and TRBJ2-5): GAGVSQSPSNKVTEKGKDVELRCDPISGHTALYWYRQSLGQGLEFLIYFQGNSAPDKSGLPSDRFSAERTGGSVSTLTIQRTQQEDSAVYLCASSPAGGLLETQYFGPGTRLLVL.

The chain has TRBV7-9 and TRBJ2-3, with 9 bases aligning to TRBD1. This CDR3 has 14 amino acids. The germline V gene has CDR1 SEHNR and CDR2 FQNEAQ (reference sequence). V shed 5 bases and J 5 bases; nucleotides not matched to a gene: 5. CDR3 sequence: CASSRDRVGDTQYF. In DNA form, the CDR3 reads TGTGCCAGCAGCCGGGACAGGGTAGGAGATACGCAGTATTTT.

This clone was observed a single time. CDR3 loop: CASSFGQGAGEKLFF. CDR3 in DNA: TGTGCCAGCAGTTTTGGGCAGGGGGCTGGTGAAAAACTGTTTTTT. The genes are TRBV28 and TRBJ1-4, with TRBD1 matching 8 bases. Per the germline V gene, CDR1 is MDHEN and CDR2 is SYDVKM. V shed 3 bases and J 7 bases; nucleotides not matched to a gene: 7. This CDR3 is built from 15 residues.

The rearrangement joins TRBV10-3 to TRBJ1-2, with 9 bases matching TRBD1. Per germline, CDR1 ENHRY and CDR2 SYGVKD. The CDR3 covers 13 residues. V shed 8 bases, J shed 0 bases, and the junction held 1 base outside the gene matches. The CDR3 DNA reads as TGTGCCATCGGGACAGGGACTAACTATGGCTACACCTTC. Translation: CAIGTGTNYGYTF.

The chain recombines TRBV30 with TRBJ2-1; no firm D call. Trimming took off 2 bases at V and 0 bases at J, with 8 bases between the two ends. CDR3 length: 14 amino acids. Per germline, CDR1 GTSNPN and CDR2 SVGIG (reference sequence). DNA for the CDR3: TGTGCCTGGAGTCCTGGCAGCTCCTACAATGAGCAGTTCTTC. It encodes CAWSPGSSYNEQFF.

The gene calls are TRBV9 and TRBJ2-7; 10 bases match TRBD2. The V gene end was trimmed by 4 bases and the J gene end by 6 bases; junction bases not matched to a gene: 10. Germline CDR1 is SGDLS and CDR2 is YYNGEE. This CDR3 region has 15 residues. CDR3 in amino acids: CASSPELAGYAEQYF. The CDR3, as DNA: TGTGCCAGCAGCCCGGAACTAGCGGGGTACGCCGAGCAGTACTTC.

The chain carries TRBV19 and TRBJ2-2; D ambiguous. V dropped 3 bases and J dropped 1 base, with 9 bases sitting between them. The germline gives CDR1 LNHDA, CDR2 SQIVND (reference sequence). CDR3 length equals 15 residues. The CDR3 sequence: CASSIPSLNTGELFF. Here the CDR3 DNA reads TGTGCCAGTAGTATCCCCTCCTTGAACACCGGGGAGCTGTTTTTT. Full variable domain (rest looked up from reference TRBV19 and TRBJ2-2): DGGITQSPKYLFRKEGQNVTLSCEQNLNHDAMYWYRQDPGQGLRLIYYSQIVNDFQKGDIAEGYSVSREKKESFPLTVTSAQKNPTAFYLCASSIPSLNTGELFFGEGSRLTVL.

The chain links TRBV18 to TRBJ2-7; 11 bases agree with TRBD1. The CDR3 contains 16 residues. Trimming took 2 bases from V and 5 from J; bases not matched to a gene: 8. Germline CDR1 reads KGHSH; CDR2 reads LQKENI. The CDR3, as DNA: TGTGCCAGCTCACCAATCGTCGGACAGGGGGCCAACGAGCAGTACTTC. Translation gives CASSPIVGQGANEQYF.

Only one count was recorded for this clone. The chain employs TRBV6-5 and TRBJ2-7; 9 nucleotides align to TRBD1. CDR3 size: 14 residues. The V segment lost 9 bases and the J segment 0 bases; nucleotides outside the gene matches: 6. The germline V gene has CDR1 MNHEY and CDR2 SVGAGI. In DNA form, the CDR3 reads TGTGCCAGTAGGGGGGGACAGGGCTCCTACGAGCAGTACTTC. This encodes CASRGGQGSYEQYF.

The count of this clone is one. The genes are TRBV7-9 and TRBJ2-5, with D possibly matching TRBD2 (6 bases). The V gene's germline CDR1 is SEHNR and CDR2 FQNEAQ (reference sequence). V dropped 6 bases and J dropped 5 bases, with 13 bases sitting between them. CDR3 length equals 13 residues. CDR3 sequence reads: CASSLSRGETQYF. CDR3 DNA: TGTGCCAGCAGTCTAAGCCGGGGGGAGACCCAGTACTTC.